This T cell receptor (beta chain) was found in a study of immune evolution from preneoplasia to lung adenocarcinoma. Notes on the study in general: Normal lung had highest clonality; later lesions appeared denser, more diverse.

Deletions cut 3 bases from V and 5 bases from J, with 20 bases between. CDR1 and CDR2 (germline): SGHDT, YYEEEE. The CDR3 spans 16 residues. This table comes from immunoSEQ multiplex PCR, and its TCRdb copy is limited to in-frame clones, with some not included. The sample records some 8,200 clones, 60% to 80% being singletons. Resections took place in Japan or China from the mid-2010s to the late 2010s. Each case's diagnosis was confirmed by two pathologists on H&E. The count of this clone is one. What it recognizes is unknown. The receptor comes from a person between 60 and 80 years old with lung adenocarcinoma. Sequenced material: FFPE adjacent normal lung tissue. The rearrangement links TRBV5-6 to TRBJ2-5; D is uncertain. The CDR3 is CASSSNRGGKRETQYF. The CDR3 DNA reads TGTGCCAGCAGCTCAAATCGCGGCGGCAAGAGGGAGACCCAGTACTTC.